Given below is one T cell receptor (beta chain) in context. The data are from a study of human T cells and chemical hapten exposure. As to time point: patch test 1, 2 weeks after DPC sensitization. Treatment defined: therapeutic diphenylcyclopropenone sensitization with weekly scalp DPC. From the RACE reads, TCRdb called clonotypes with MiXCR, one entry per CDR3 protein. The data hold 65,000 to 85,000 distinct CDR3 sequences, with roughly 10% observed a single time. The sample consisted of whole blood, taken in connection with sensitization to the hapten diphenylcyclopropenone (DPC). This TCR came from a woman aged 55-69 years with alopecia areata. Some clones in this sample may be carry-over from other donors' samples.

CDR3 nucleotide sequence: TGTGCCAGCTCTTCCCCAGGGGGAGAACAGCCCCAGCATTTT. It codes for CASSSPGGEQPQHF. This chain uses TRBV18 with TRBJ1-5, with 7 bases aligning to TRBD1. CDR3 length: 14 residues. Per germline, CDR1 KGHSH and CDR2 LQKENI. After removal of 6 bases from V and 7 bases from J, the junction contained 9 bases not matched to a gene.